Listed here are 10 T cell receptor beta chains from one sample, sequenced in a study of shared clonotypes between healthy human individuals. The method was immunoSEQ multiplex PCR; TCRdb's version includes in-frame clones alone and lacks a portion of them. The data contain some 2.4 million clones, over 85% of them singletons. What was sequenced was naive CD4+ T cells from PBMCs. Subset in this sample: CD45RA+ positively selected. These receptors all come from a man between 18 and 35 years old in good health. Some clones in this sample may be carry-over from other donors' samples.

The chain recombines TRBV29-1 with TRBJ2-7, with D maybe TRBD1 (6 bases). Trimming removed 4 bases from V and 7 bases from J, with 20 bases in between. Germline lookup yields CDR1 SQVTM and CDR2 ANQGSEA. The CDR3 spans 14 residues. The CDR3 reads CSVAGQYSVGEQYF. The DNA of the CDR3 is TGCAGCGTTGCCGGACAGTACTCGGTCGGTGAGCAGTACTTC.

The chain couples TRBV5-8 to TRBJ1-3, with TRBD1 as a possible D gene (6 bases). V was shortened by 4 bases and J by 0 bases, with 11 bases between the two germline ends. CDR3 length: 15 amino acids. Germline V gene lookup returns CDR1 SGHTS and CDR2 YDEGEE. CDR3 sequence reads: CASSVTGISGNTIYF. The CDR3 region has the DNA TGTGCCAGCAGCGTAACAGGGATCTCTGGAAACACCATATATTTT.

The chain carries TRBV2 and TRBJ2-7; the D gene is possibly TRBD1 (6 bases). Trimming left V 8 bases short and J 1 base short, with 15 bases between. Germline CDR1 and CDR2: SNHLY and FYNNEI. CDR3 length: 14 residues. The CDR3 region has the DNA TGTGCCAGCGGCTCCAGAGGGGGATCCTACGAGCAGTACTTC. Its translation: CASGSRGGSYEQYF.

The V gene is TRBV5-6, the J gene TRBJ1-2, with D maybe TRBD1 (5 bases). Deletions cut 0 bases from V and 5 bases from J, with 8 bases between. This CDR3 has 13 residues. Germline V gene data show CDR1 as SGHDT and CDR2 as YYEEEE. The CDR3 loop reads CASSLDRIYGYTF. The CDR3 DNA sequence: TGTGCCAGCAGCTTGGACAGGATTTATGGCTACACCTTC.

The rearrangement joins TRBV7-9 to TRBJ2-1; no reliable D call. This CDR3 comprises 14 residues. Trimming took 1 base from V and 5 from J, leaving 9 bases between them. Germline CDR1 SEHNR, CDR2 FQNEAQ (reference sequence). DNA for the CDR3: TGTGCCAGCAGCTTAGAAATGCGGAACAATGAGCAGTTCTTC. This codes for CASSLEMRNNEQFF.

V and J are TRBV4-3 and TRBJ1-2; D might be TRBD1 (5 bases). The CDR3 extends over 14 amino acids. V shed 4 bases and J shed 2 bases, with 11 bases lying between them. The V gene's germline CDR1 is LGHNA and CDR2 YSLEER. The CDR3 reads CASSRDPSNYGYTF. The CDR3 coding sequence is TGCGCCAGCAGCCGGGACCCTTCAAACTATGGCTACACCTTC.

V is TRBV28 and J is TRBJ1-5; D is perhaps TRBD1 (5 bases). Germline V lookup: CDR1 MDHEN, CDR2 SYDVKM. This CDR3 is built from 15 residues. Trimming stripped 5 bases from V and 1 base from J, with 12 bases between. CDR3 amino acids: CASSTQGRSNQPQHF. CDR3 sequence (DNA): TGTGCCAGCAGTACTCAGGGAAGGAGCAATCAGCCCCAGCATTTT. The entire variable domain, with the rest obtained from reference TRBV28 and TRBJ1-5, is as follows: DVKVTQSSRYLVKRTGEKVFLECVQDMDHENMFWYRQDPGLGLRLIYFSYDVKMKEKGDIPEGYSVSREKKERFSLILESASTNQTSMYLCASSTQGRSNQPQHFGDGTRLSIL.

The V gene is TRBV5-6, the J gene TRBJ1-4, with D possibly being TRBD1 (6 bases). Trimming removed 3 bases from V and 7 bases from J, with 16 bases in between. The CDR3 is 15 amino acids. The germline CDR1 and CDR2 sequences are SGHDT and YYEEEE. This CDR3 reads CASSSRVPRGEKLFF. CDR3 in DNA: TGTGCCAGCAGCTCCCGGGTCCCCAGGGGTGAAAAACTGTTTTTT.

The chain couples TRBV7-2 to TRBJ2-3; possibly TRBD1 for D (6 bases). V was shortened by 1 base and J by 3 bases, with 14 bases between the two germline ends. From germline, CDR1 is SGHTA and CDR2 FQGNSA. The CDR3 is 16 residues long. Here the CDR3 reads CASSLVRGLGTDTQYF. For the CDR3, the DNA is TGTGCCAGCAGCTTAGTCAGGGGATTAGGAACAGATACGCAGTATTTT.

V usage is TRBV6-1 and J usage is TRBJ2-3, with 11 bases lining up with TRBD2. CDR3 length: 16 amino acids. Germline V CDR1 and CDR2: MNHNS, SASEGT. V lost 4 bases and J lost 3; bases outside the gene matches: 6. The CDR3 DNA reads as TGTGCCAGCAGTGGTAGCGGGAGGGCCCCTACAGATACGCAGTATTTT. This translates into CASSGSGRAPTDTQYF.